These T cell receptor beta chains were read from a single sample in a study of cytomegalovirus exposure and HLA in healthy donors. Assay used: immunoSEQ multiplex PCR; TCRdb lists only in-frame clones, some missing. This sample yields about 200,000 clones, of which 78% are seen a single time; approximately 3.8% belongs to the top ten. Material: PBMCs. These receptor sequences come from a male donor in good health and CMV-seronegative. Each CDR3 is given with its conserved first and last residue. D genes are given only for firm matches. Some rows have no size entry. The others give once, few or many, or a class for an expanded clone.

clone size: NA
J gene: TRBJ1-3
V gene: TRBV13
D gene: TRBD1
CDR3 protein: CASSLDRSAGNTIYF
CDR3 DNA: TGTGCCAGCAGCTTGGACAGGAGCGCTGGAAACACCATATATTTT

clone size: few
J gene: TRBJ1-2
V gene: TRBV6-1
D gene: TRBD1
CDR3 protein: CASSQRTGGGGGYTF
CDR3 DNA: TGTGCCAGCAGCCAACGGACAGGGGGAGGTGGTGGCTACACCTTC

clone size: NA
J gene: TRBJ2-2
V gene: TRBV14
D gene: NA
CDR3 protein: CASSPHPATASNTGELFF
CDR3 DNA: TGTGCCAGCAGCCCTCACCCAGCGACAGCCTCGAACACCGGGGAGCTGTTTTTT

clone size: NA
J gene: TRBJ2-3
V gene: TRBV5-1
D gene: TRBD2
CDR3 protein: CASRKGLAGVTDTQYF
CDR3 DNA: TGCGCCAGCAGGAAGGGACTAGCGGGGGTAACAGATACGCAGTATTTT

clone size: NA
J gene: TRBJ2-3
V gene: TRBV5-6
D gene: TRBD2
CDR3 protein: CASSTPLAGASDTQYF
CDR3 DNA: TGTGCCAGCAGCACCCCCCTAGCGGGAGCCTCAGATACGCAGTATTTT

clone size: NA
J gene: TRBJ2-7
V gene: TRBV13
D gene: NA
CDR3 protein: CASSTAGTYEQYF
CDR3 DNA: TGTGCCAGCAGCACTGCGGGAACCTACGAGCAGTACTTC

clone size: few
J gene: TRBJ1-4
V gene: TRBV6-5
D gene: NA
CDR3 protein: CASSYFRGSNEKLFF
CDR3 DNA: TGTGCCAGCAGTTACTTCAGGGGATCTAATGAAAAACTGTTTTTT

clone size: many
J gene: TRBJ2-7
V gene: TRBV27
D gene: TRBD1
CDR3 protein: CASSRDSSYEQYF
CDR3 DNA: TGTGCCAGCAGTAGGGACAGCTCCTACGAGCAGTACTTC

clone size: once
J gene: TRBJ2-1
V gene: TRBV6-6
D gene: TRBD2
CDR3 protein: CASGGLAGYNEQFF
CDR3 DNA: TGTGCCAGCGGGGGACTAGCGGGGTACAATGAGCAGTTCTTC

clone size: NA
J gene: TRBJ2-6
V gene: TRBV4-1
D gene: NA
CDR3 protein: CASSQVRAGANVLTF
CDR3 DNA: TGCGCCAGCAGCCAAGTTCGGGCTGGGGCCAACGTCCTGACTTTC

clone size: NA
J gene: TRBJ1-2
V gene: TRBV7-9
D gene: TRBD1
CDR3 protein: CASSLSGDSGHYGYTF
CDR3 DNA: TGTGCCAGCAGCCTAAGTGGGGACAGTGGGCACTATGGCTACACCTTC

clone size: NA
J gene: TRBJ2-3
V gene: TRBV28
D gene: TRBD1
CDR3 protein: CASSRGTGVSTDTQYF
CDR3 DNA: TGTGCCAGCAGTCGGGGTACAGGGGTAAGCACAGATACGCAGTATTTT

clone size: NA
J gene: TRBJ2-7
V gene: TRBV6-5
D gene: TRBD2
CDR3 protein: CASSLTSGSSYEQYF
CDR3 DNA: TGTGCCAGCAGTCTGACTAGCGGGAGCTCCTACGAGCAGTACTTC